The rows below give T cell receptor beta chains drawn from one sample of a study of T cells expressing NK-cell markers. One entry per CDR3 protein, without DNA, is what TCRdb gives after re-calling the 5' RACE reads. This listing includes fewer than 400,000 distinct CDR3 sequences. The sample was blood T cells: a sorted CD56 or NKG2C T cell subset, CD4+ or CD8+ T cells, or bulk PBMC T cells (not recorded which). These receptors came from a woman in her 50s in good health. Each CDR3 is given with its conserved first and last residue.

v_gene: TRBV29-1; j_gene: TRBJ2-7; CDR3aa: CSVAQVNSYEQYF
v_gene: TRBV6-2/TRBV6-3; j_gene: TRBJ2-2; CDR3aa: CASSYRVVITGELFF
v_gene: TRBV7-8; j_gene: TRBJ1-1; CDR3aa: CASSAVRGPHTEAFF
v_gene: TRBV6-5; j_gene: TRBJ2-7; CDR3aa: CASKRQGGYEQYF
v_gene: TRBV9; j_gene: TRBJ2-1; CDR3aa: CASSVGGRGTYNEQFF
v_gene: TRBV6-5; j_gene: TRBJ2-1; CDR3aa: CASSYLTGSLMDEQFF
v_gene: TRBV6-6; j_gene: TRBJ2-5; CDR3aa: CASRRQGGKVTQYF
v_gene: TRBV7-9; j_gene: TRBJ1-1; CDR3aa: CATQGGGYTEAFF
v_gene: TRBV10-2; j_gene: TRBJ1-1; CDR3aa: CASRRQMNTEAFF
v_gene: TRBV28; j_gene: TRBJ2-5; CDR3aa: CASSSPRGETQYF
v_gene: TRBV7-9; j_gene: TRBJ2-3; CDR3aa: CASSSTSNTQYF
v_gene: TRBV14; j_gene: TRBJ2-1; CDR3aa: CASSPDWSGNEQFF
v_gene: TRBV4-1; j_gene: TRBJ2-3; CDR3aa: CASSQDPRRAGATDTQYF
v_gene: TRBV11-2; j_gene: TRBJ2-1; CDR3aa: CASSYGTSGFDEQFF
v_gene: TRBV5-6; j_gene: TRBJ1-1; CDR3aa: CASSLGGRLNTEAFF
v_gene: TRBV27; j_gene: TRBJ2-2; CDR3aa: CASTSPSVHGELFF
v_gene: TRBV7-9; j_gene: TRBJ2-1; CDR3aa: CATIAGGQDYNEQFF
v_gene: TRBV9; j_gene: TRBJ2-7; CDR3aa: CASSPGFGPREQYF
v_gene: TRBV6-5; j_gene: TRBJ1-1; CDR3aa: CASWTGAGGAFF
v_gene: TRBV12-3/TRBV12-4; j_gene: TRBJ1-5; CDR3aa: CASRGPTSNQPQHF
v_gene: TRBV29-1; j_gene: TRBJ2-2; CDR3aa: CSVEDLTAGELFF
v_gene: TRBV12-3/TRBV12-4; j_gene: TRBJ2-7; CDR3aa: CASSFLSSGRAEQYF
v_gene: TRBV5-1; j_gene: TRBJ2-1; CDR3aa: CASSLEQGAFYNEQFF
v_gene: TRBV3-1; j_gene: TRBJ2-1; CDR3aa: CASSPGQGRLAGRQFF
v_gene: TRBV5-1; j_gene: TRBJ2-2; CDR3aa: CASSLGLAGVRELFF
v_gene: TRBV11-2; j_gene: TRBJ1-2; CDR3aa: CASRRTGGAYGYTF
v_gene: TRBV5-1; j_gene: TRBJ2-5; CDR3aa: CASSLANGVWGQETQYF
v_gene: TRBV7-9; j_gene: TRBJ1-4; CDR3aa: CASSSLGTGPTKLFF
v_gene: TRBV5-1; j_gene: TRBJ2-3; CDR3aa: CASSRERVGSLTFVDTQYF
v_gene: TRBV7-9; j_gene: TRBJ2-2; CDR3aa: CASSLVNTNTGELFF
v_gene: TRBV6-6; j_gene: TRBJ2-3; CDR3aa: CASTLGQSLSYLTQYF
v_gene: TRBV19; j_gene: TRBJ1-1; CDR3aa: CASSILGTGSGGEAFF
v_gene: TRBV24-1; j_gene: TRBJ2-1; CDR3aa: CATSLQGRKFF
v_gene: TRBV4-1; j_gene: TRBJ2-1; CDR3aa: CASSQGTLAGDEEQFF
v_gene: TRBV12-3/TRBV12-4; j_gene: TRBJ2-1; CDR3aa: CATFLGQHPGNEQFF